Listed here are 11 T cell receptor beta chains from one sample, sequenced in a study of memory CD4+ T cells and cytomegalovirus serostatus. Single viable CD3+CD4+CD8-CD45RO+ cells were sorted as the memory CD4+ T cells. Method: immunoSEQ multiplex PCR; TCRdb's copy keeps in-frame clones and lacks some. The table records about 92,000 clones, 80% of them present only once. Material: memory CD4+ T cells from blood. The receptors stem from an adult in good health and CMV-seropositive.

The chain employs TRBV7-9 and TRBJ1-5; D call uncertain. The CDR3 loop spans 16 amino acids. Germline assignment: CDR1 SEHNR and CDR2 FQNEAQ (reference sequence). With 1 base removed from V and 4 bases from J, the gap between germline ends came to 14 bases. CDR3: CASSLDAKGGNQPQHF. CDR3 DNA: TGTGCCAGCAGCTTAGATGCAAAGGGAGGAAATCAGCCCCAGCATTTT.

CDR3 sequence reads: CSASRVYEQYF. CDR3 nucleotides: TGCAGTGCTAGTAGAGTTTACGAGCAGTACTTC. The rearrangement joins TRBV20-1 to TRBJ2-7; D not certain. This CDR3 contains 11 residues. Trimming removed 3 bases at V and 4 bases at J, with 7 bases between. Germline values: CDR1 DFQATT, CDR2 SNEGSKA (reference sequence).

The chain joins TRBV30 to TRBJ2-7; maybe TRBD2 (6 bases). Trimming took 2 bases from V and 1 from J, leaving 27 bases between them. The CDR3 has 19 amino acids. Per germline, CDR1 GTSNPN and CDR2 SVGIG (reference sequence). The DNA for the CDR3 is TGTGCCTGGAGTCCCCTCCACCCAGCCAGGCTAGCGTTTTCCTACGAGCAGTACTTC. It yields the protein CAWSPLHPARLAFSYEQYF.

The CDR3 DNA reads TGCAGCGCGTGGTCATGGGACGAGCAGTACTTC. Its protein is CSAWSWDEQYF. V usage is TRBV29-1 and J usage is TRBJ2-7; no clear D gene. This CDR3 has 11 amino acids. Germline loops: CDR1 SQVTM, CDR2 ANQGSEA. With 7 bases removed from V and 5 bases from J, the gap between germline ends came to 12 bases.

The genes are TRBV18 and TRBJ1-1; D is ambiguous. The V and J ends lost 1 base and 3 bases respectively, with 9 bases between them. The CDR3 runs 14 residues. CDR1 is KGHSH and CDR2 is LQKENI in the germline V gene. DNA of the CDR3: TGTGCCAGCTCACCACAGGGAATTGACACTGAAGCTTTCTTT. Translating it yields CASSPQGIDTEAFF. Using reference TRBV18 and TRBJ1-1 for the parts outside the CDR3, the full variable domain is NAGVMQNPRHLVRRRGQEARLRCSPMKGHSHVYWYRQLPEEGLKFMVYLQKENIIDESGMPKERFSAEFPKEGPSILRIQQVVRGDSAAYFCASSPQGIDTEAFFGQGTRLTVV.

V is TRBV28 and J is TRBJ2-7, with D hard to call. The CDR3 has 12 amino acids. The germline V gene has CDR1 MDHEN and CDR2 SYDVKM. V dropped 6 bases and J dropped 4 bases, with 10 bases sitting between them. In DNA, the CDR3 is TGTGCCAGCAGCCGCACTCAGTACGAGCAGTACTTC. This translates into CASSRTQYEQYF.

The J gene is TRBJ1-4, the V gene TRBV7-3; D may be TRBD1 (6 bases). Germline V lookup: CDR1 SGHTA, CDR2 FQGTGA. Trimming removed 4 bases at V and 7 bases at J, with 16 bases between. The CDR3 contains 15 residues. The CDR3 coding sequence is TGTGCCAGCAGCTCATTGACAGGCCCCGCTGAAAAACTGTTTTTT. Protein sequence: CASSSLTGPAEKLFF. Complete variable domain (other parts from reference TRBV7-3 and TRBJ1-4): GAGVSQTPSNKVTEKGKYVELRCDPISGHTALYWYRQSLGQGPEFLIYFQGTGAADDSGLPNDRFFAVRPEGSVSTLKIQRTERGDSAVYLCASSSLTGPAEKLFFGSGTQLSVL.

The chain couples TRBV27 to TRBJ2-3; 8 nucleotides line up with TRBD2. The CDR3 sequence is 16 residues long. CDR1 MNHEY and CDR2 SMNVEV come from the germline V gene (reference sequence). Trimming at V came to 6 bases and at J to 5 bases, leaving 13 bases not matched to a gene. The CDR3 sequence: CASSRRAGVSRDTQYF. As DNA, the CDR3 is TGTGCCAGCAGCCGTCGAGCGGGAGTTTCCAGAGATACGCAGTATTTT.

DNA of the CDR3: TGTGCCAGCAGCAGGGGACAGGGGAGTGATTTGGGCTATGGCTACACCTTC. It yields the protein CASSRGQGSDLGYGYTF. The rearrangement links TRBV9 to TRBJ1-2, with 10 bases identical to TRBD1. The germline CDR1 and CDR2 sequences are SGDLS and YYNGEE. V shed 4 bases, J shed 4 bases, and the junction held 13 bases outside the gene matches. This CDR3 has 17 residues. Together with reference TRBV9 and TRBJ1-2, the CDR3 gives the full variable domain: DSGVTQTPKHLITATGQRVTLRCSPRSGDLSVYWYQQSLDQGLQFLIQYYNGEERAKGNILERFSAQQFPDLHSELNLSSLELGDSALYFCASSRGQGSDLGYGYTFGSGTRLTVV.

The chain combines TRBV19 with TRBJ2-3; no definite D call. CDR3 size: 17 residues. Germline assignment: CDR1 LNHDA and CDR2 SQIVND (reference sequence). V lost 3 bases, J lost 0 bases, and 16 bases lay in between. CDR3 loop: CASSIPSFRPSTDTQYF. The CDR3 region has the DNA TGTGCCAGTAGTATCCCGAGCTTTAGACCCAGCACAGATACGCAGTATTTT.

The gene calls are TRBV7-2 and TRBJ2-1; a weak D match, TRBD2 (6 bases). Germline CDR1 reads SGHTA; CDR2 reads FQGNSA. CDR3 length equals 18 residues. With 2 bases removed from V and 1 base from J, the gap between germline ends came to 18 bases. CDR3 residues: CASSLKSRGAGSYNEQFF. For the CDR3, the DNA is TGTGCCAGCAGCTTAAAGAGTCGGGGAGCGGGTTCCTACAATGAGCAGTTCTTC.